The 28 T cell receptor beta chains below come from one sample, sequenced in a study of regulatory T cells. These receptors have no known antigen. Primers: 52 TRBV forward and 13 TRBJ reverse. TCRdb keeps only in-frame clones here, not all; method: immunoSEQ multiplex PCR. Here the sample spans about 32,000 clones, approximately 91% being singletons. Whole-study findings and limits: In CD3G-deficient patients, conventional CD4+ T cells were enriched for hydrophobic CDR3 residues at positions 6 and 7.

The specimen sequenced was conventional CD4+ T cells sorted from blood. These TCRs come from a person aged 18-30 years with CD3G deficiency.

The V gene is TRBV5-1, the J gene TRBJ2-1; D gene ambiguous. The CDR3 has 13 amino acids. V was cut by 5 bases and J by 3 bases, with 9 bases left in between. CDR1 SGHRS and CDR2 YFSETQ come from the germline V gene. CDR3 sequence: CASRGGFYNEQFF. CDR3 bases: TGCGCCAGCAGGGGTGGGTTCTACAATGAGCAGTTCTTC.

This chain connects TRBV13 to TRBJ2-7, with D unresolved. Germline CDR1 reads PRHDT; CDR2 reads FYEKMQ (reference sequence). The CDR3 runs to 15 residues. The V and J ends lost 3 bases and 5 bases respectively, with 17 bases between them. CDR3 amino acids: CASSFRMASPNEQYF. CDR3 nucleotide sequence: TGTGCCAGCAGCTTTAGGATGGCCTCACCCAACGAGCAGTACTTC.

The table lists this clone with a few counts. The rearrangement joins TRBV7-6 to TRBJ1-6; possibly TRBD1 for D (5 bases). Between the trimmed V and J ends, which lost 3 bases and 7 bases, there was a span of 19 bases. Germline V gene lookup returns CDR1 SGHVS and CDR2 FNYEAQ. The CDR3 is 17 amino acids. DNA of the CDR3: TGTGCCAGCAGCTTGCGTCCGGGACTCACGGGGAATTCACCCCTCCACTTT. Protein product: CASSLRPGLTGNSPLHF.

V usage is TRBV6-5 and J usage is TRBJ2-3; D uncertain. Trimming pared 2 bases from V and 6 bases from J, leaving 9 bases between. The CDR3 consists of 13 residues. Per the germline V gene, CDR1 is MNHEY and CDR2 is SVGAGI. CDR3 region: CASSYRLEDTQYF. The DNA for the CDR3 is TGTGCCAGCAGTTACCGCTTAGAGGATACGCAGTATTTT.

This clone occurred once. This chain uses TRBV5-1 with TRBJ1-2, with TRBD1 matching over 10 bases. The CDR3 sequence is 14 residues long. Germline V gives CDR1 SGHRS, CDR2 YFSETQ. Trimming removed 4 bases from V and 8 bases from J; junction bases left unmatched: 8. CDR3 protein: CASSPGQGNLGYTF. For the CDR3, the DNA is TGCGCCAGCAGCCCGGGACAGGGGAATCTAGGCTACACCTTC.

As for this clone: Different DNA sequences within this sample yield the same CDR3. V and J are TRBV18 and TRBJ2-5, with 7 nucleotides matching TRBD1. The CDR3 sequence is 13 residues long. J lost 2 bases, V lost 3 bases, and 0 bases had no gene match. CDR1 and CDR2 (germline): KGHSH, LQKENI. The CDR3 here is CASSPRGQETQYF. The CDR3 region has the DNA TGTGCCAGCTCACCCAGGGGGCAAGAGACCCAGTACTTC.

This chain uses TRBV5-1 with TRBJ2-3, with TRBD2 matching over 14 bases. The CDR3 totals 16 residues. V lost 4 bases to trimming and J lost 4 bases; unmatched junction nucleotides: 5. Germline V gene lookup returns CDR1 SGHRS and CDR2 YFSETQ. The CDR3 region has the DNA TGCGCCAGCAGCCGACCGACTAGCGGGGGGGCAGATACGCAGTATTTT. This encodes CASSRPTSGGADTQYF.

J is TRBJ2-5 and V is TRBV5-1; possibly TRBD1 for D (6 bases). Trimming pared 4 bases from V and 1 base from J, leaving 14 bases between. CDR1 and CDR2 (germline): SGHRS, YFSETQ. The CDR3 is made up of 15 amino acids. The CDR3 reads CASSPSTGGQETQYF. DNA for the CDR3: TGCGCCAGCAGCCCGTCGACAGGAGGCCAAGAGACCCAGTACTTC.

This chain joins TRBV19 and TRBJ2-2; 12 nucleotides match TRBD2. The CDR3 is 15 residues long. The germline gives CDR1 LNHDA, CDR2 SQIVND (reference sequence). Trimming cost V 6 bases and J 5 bases; bases outside gene matches: 4. CDR3 protein: CASRRLAGVTGELFF. The CDR3 DNA follows: TGTGCCAGTAGAAGACTAGCGGGAGTAACCGGGGAGCTGTTTTTT.

This clone came up a few times. V is TRBV5-1 and J is TRBJ1-2; weak D call: TRBD1 (6 bases). CDR1 is SGHRS, CDR2 YFSETQ, per germline. V lost 0 bases and J 7 bases, leaving 10 bases between the germline ends. This CDR3 region has 13 residues. CDR3 in DNA: TGCGCCAGCAGCTTGGAGCCAGGGGCTGGCTACACCTTC. This codes for CASSLEPGAGYTF. Complete variable domain (other parts from reference TRBV5-1 and TRBJ1-2): KAGVTQTPRYLIKTRGQQVTLSCSPISGHRSVSWYQQTPGQGLQFLFEYFSETQRNKGNFPGRFSGRQFSNSRSEMNVSTLELGDSALYLCASSLEPGAGYTFGSGTRLTVV.

This clone was recorded once. This chain connects TRBV28 to TRBJ2-7, with 8 bases fitting TRBD1. Trimming removed 5 bases from V and 3 bases from J; junction bases left unmatched: 6. This CDR3 is built from 14 residues. Looked up from germline, CDR1 is MDHEN and CDR2 is SYDVKM. The CDR3 sequence: CASSLTGQDYEQYF. CDR3 sequence (DNA): TGTGCCAGCAGTCTAACGGGACAGGACTACGAGCAGTACTTC.

The J gene is TRBJ1-6, the V gene TRBV4-1; possible D gene TRBD1, 5 bases. The CDR3 is 14 amino acids. V lost 4 bases and J 13 bases, leaving 17 bases between the germline ends. Germline V lookup: CDR1 MGHRA, CDR2 YSYEKL. CDR3 region: CASSRGTEGLPLHF. In DNA form, the CDR3 reads TGCGCCAGCAGCCGCGGGACGGAGGGGCTCCCCCTCCACTTT.

J is TRBJ2-7 and V is TRBV5-1; D is uncertain. Per the germline V gene, CDR1 is SGHRS and CDR2 is YFSETQ. Trimming stripped 0 bases from V and 3 bases from J, with 7 bases between. The CDR3 covers 13 residues. CDR3 sequence: CASSLEGGYEQYF. In nucleotides, the CDR3 is TGCGCCAGCAGCTTGGAGGGCGGCTACGAGCAGTACTTC.

This clone was seen only once. This chain links TRBV28 with TRBJ2-2, with TRBD1 matching over 10 bases. Trimming removed 6 bases from V and 6 bases from J; junction bases left unmatched: 10. The CDR3 totals 16 residues. Germline V gene sequence: CDR1 MDHEN, CDR2 SYDVKM. CDR3 in amino acids: CASSLGPGQGSGELFF. CDR3 nucleotide sequence: TGTGCCAGCAGCCTAGGACCGGGACAGGGGTCCGGGGAGCTGTTTTTT.

The V and J genes are TRBV28 and TRBJ1-2; the D gene is possibly TRBD1 (6 bases). Per germline, CDR1 MDHEN and CDR2 SYDVKM. This CDR3 has 14 residues. Trimming took off 7 bases at V and 6 bases at J, with 18 bases between the two ends. This chain's CDR3 is CASTRTVLRDGYTF. CDR3 nucleotide sequence: TGTGCCAGCACCAGGACAGTCCTTCGGGATGGCTACACCTTC.

The gene calls are TRBV7-8 and TRBJ2-7, with D perhaps TRBD2 (5 bases). The V and J ends lost 4 bases and 6 bases respectively, with 22 bases between them. CDR3 size: 16 residues. CDR1 is SGHVS and CDR2 is FQNEAQ in the germline V gene. The CDR3 nucleotides are TGTGCCAGCAGCTCCGGGGTGGGGAACGCCGCGGGCGAGCAGTACTTC. The encoded protein is CASSSGVGNAAGEQYF.

This clone has just a few counts. The rearrangement joins TRBV6-1 to TRBJ1-2; D is perhaps TRBD1 (5 bases). V was cut by 7 bases and J by 8 bases, with 17 bases left in between. Germline V gene lookup returns CDR1 MNHNS and CDR2 SASEGT. The CDR3 covers 13 residues. CDR3 sequence reads: CASTPRVTNGYTF. The CDR3 DNA sequence: TGTGCCAGCACCCCCAGGGTAACGAACGGCTACACCTTC.

This rearrangement joins TRBV23-1 to TRBJ2-1, with D perhaps being TRBD1 or TRBD2 (5 bases each). Being an ORF, TRBV23-1 has a function that is uncertain. V was pared by 7 bases and J by 4 bases, with 23 bases between. This CDR3 region has 17 residues. CDR3 amino acids: CASMRGRSPYPYNEQFF. The CDR3, as DNA: TGCGCCAGCATGAGGGGCAGGAGTCCCTATCCTTACAATGAGCAGTTCTTC.

The V gene is TRBV6-1, the J gene TRBJ1-1; D is possibly TRBD1 (5 bases). This CDR3 region has 19 residues. Trimming stripped 3 bases from V and 0 bases from J, with 23 bases between. Germline V CDR1 and CDR2: MNHNS, SASEGT. Here the CDR3 DNA reads TGTGCCAGCAGTGATTGGGGAGGGGAGGCAGGCCCCATGAACACTGAAGCTTTCTTT. Its protein is CASSDWGGEAGPMNTEAFF.

The CDR3 DNA reads TGTGCCAGTAGTCCTGGGACACCAACTAATGAAAAACTGTTTTTT. Translating it yields CASSPGTPTNEKLFF. The chain employs TRBV19 and TRBJ1-4, with a weak D call TRBD1 (6 bases). The germline V gene encodes CDR1 LNHDA and CDR2 SQIVND (reference sequence). The CDR3 totals 15 residues. V lost 5 bases and J lost 0, with 10 bases in between.

The rearrangement links TRBV5-1 to TRBJ2-2; D is undetermined. The V and J ends lost 0 bases and 2 bases respectively, with 5 bases between them. Germline assignment: CDR1 SGHRS and CDR2 YFSETQ. The CDR3 has 14 amino acids. The CDR3 nucleotides are TGCGCCAGCAGCTTGGTTTCTAACACCGGGGAGCTGTTTTTT. It yields the protein CASSLVSNTGELFF.

The gene calls are TRBV5-1 and TRBJ2-7, with 7 nucleotides matching TRBD1. Germline V gives CDR1 SGHRS, CDR2 YFSETQ. CDR3 size: 12 residues. Trimming cost V 2 bases and J 6 bases; bases outside gene matches: 2. This CDR3 reads CASSFAGGEQYF. The CDR3 DNA sequence: TGCGCCAGCAGCTTCGCAGGGGGCGAGCAGTACTTC. Based on the CDR3 plus reference TRBV5-1 and TRBJ2-7, the full variable domain is KAGVTQTPRYLIKTRGQQVTLSCSPISGHRSVSWYQQTPGQGLQFLFEYFSETQRNKGNFPGRFSGRQFSNSRSEMNVSTLELGDSALYLCASSFAGGEQYFGPGTRLTVT.

The CDR3 here is CAISEWGYEQFF. The CDR3 DNA is TGTGCCATCAGTGAGTGGGGTTATGAGCAGTTCTTC. The rearrangement uses TRBV10-3 and TRBJ2-1; D gene ambiguous. There are 12 residues in the CDR3. V lost 1 base and J 8 bases, leaving 6 bases between the germline ends. CDR1 and CDR2 from the germline V gene are ENHRY and SYGVKD.

The genes are TRBV18 and TRBJ2-6, with D hard to call. Trimming left V 2 bases short and J 4 bases short, with 18 bases between. This CDR3 has 18 amino acids. Germline V CDR1 and CDR2: KGHSH, LQKENI. The DNA for the CDR3 is TGTGCCAGCTCACCAAATGTCATCCGGGCACGCGGGGCCAACGTCCTGACTTTC. It encodes CASSPNVIRARGANVLTF.

The V gene is TRBV7-9, the J gene TRBJ1-2, with D possibly matching TRBD1 (5 bases). The CDR3 covers 12 residues. The V gene's germline CDR1 is SEHNR and CDR2 FQNEAQ (reference sequence). V was shortened by 1 base and J by 8 bases, with 8 bases between the two germline ends. The CDR3 here is CASSLGRDGYTF. The CDR3 nucleotides are TGTGCCAGCAGCTTAGGCAGGGACGGCTACACCTTC.

The V and J genes are TRBV7-9 and TRBJ1-1; a weak D match, TRBD1 (5 bases). Germline V gene data show CDR1 as SEHNR and CDR2 as FQNEAQ (reference sequence). The CDR3 runs to 14 residues. V lost 5 bases to trimming and J lost 9 bases, with 19 bases between them. In nucleotides, the CDR3 is TGTGCCAGCAGCCACACCCCCCCGACAGCCCAAGCTTTCTTT. This encodes CASSHTPPTAQAFF.

The rearrangement joins TRBV28 to TRBJ2-7; 7 nucleotides align to TRBD1. The V and J ends lost 6 bases and 2 bases, in that order; junction bases with no gene match: 4. The germline V gene encodes CDR1 MDHEN and CDR2 SYDVKM. The CDR3 runs 13 residues. This CDR3 is CASRRDSPYEQYF. The CDR3 DNA follows: TGTGCCAGCAGGAGGGACAGTCCCTACGAGCAGTACTTC. The whole variable domain, filled in from reference TRBV28 and TRBJ2-7, reads DVKVTQSSRYLVKRTGEKVFLECVQDMDHENMFWYRQDPGLGLRLIYFSYDVKMKEKGDIPEGYSVSREKKERFSLILESASTNQTSMYLCASRRDSPYEQYFGPGTRLTVT.

The chain combines TRBV6-1 with TRBJ2-7; 11 bases map to TRBD2. Germline lookup yields CDR1 MNHNS and CDR2 SASEGT. J gave up 3 bases and V 3 bases, and 7 bases lay outside the gene matches. The CDR3 has 16 amino acids. CDR3 in amino acids: CASSEGLAGGGYEQYF. The CDR3 DNA sequence: TGTGCCAGCAGTGAGGGGCTAGCGGGAGGTGGCTACGAGCAGTACTTC.